This T cell receptor beta chain was captured by sequencing in a study of OX40 agonist ivuxolimab in advanced cancers. About the research overall: Patients in the trial were receiving intravenous ivuxolimab every 2 weeks, at doses of 0.01 to 10 mg/kg.

Clones were sequenced by immunoSEQ multiplex PCR, and TCRdb holds only the in-frame ones, with some missing. The sample lists some 57,000 clones, roughly 84% occurring once. Between the trimmed V and J ends, which lost 4 bases and 6 bases, there was a span of 19 bases. This CDR3 has 16 amino acids. Germline loops: CDR1 LGHNA, CDR2 YNFKEQ. The chain is built from TRBV4-2 and TRBJ2-4, with D possibly being TRBD2 (6 bases). Sequencing was performed on CD4+ or CD8+ T cells sorted from blood, taken in a trial of the OX40 agonist ivuxolimab. This TCR derives from an adult with an advanced solid tumor such as melanoma, head and neck, liver or kidney cancer. The CDR3 DNA sequence: TGTGCCAGCAGCCCCCAAGATGCGGGGCGACTAAACATTCAGTACTTC. Protein: CASSPQDAGRLNIQYF.